The TCR beta chain described here comes from a study of T cells in tumors after PD-1 blockade. Study information: Daily vismodegib 150 mg continued in a subset of anti-PD-1-treated patients. On average, peripheral blood gave 100,000 to 140,000 TCR templates and 35,000 to 40,000 unique clonotypes.

The repertoire was sequenced with immunoSEQ multiplex PCR; TCRdb's copy has only in-frame clones and lacks some. The sample shows roughly 60,000 clones, about four fifths of them seen only once. The germline V gene has CDR1 MGHRA and CDR2 YSYEKL. The CDR3 consists of 16 residues. V was trimmed by 3 bases and J by 4 bases, leaving 15 bases between them. The material sequenced was PBMCs, taken before anti-PD-1 treatment. V gene TRBV4-1 combines with J gene TRBJ2-2; no definite D call. The source is a human donor with basal cell carcinoma. The CDR3 protein is CASSQLRLGTTGELFF. As DNA, the CDR3 is TGCGCCAGCAGCCAGTTGCGGCTGGGTACCACCGGGGAGCTGTTTTTT.